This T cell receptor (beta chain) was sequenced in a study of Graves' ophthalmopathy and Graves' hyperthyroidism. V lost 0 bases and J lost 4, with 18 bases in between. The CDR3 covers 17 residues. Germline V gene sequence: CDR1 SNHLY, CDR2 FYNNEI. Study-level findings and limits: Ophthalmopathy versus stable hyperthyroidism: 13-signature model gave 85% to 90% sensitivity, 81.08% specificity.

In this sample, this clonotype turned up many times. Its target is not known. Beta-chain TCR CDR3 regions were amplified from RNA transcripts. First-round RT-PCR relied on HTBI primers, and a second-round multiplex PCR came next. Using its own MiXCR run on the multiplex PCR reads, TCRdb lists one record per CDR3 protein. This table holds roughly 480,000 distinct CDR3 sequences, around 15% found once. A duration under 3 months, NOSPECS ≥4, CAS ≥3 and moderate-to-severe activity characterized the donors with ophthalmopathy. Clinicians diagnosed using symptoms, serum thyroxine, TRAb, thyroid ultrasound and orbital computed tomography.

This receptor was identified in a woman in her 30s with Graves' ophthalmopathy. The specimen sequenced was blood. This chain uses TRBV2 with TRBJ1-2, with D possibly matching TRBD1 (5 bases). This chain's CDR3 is CASSEALGDHRSYGYTF. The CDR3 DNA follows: TGTGCCAGCAGTGAAGCGCTTGGGGACCACCGGAGCTATGGCTACACCTTC.